What follows are 30 T cell receptor beta chains derived from one specimen sequenced in a study of blood T cell repertoires in COVID-19 (dated by TCRdb to 2018 to 2021). Library construction relied on the immunoSEQ multiplex PCR assay. Drawn from immuneACCESS, this table holds only the in-frame rearrangements with V and J called that TCRdb kept. Clones are partly lost; checked studies trace under half to an unresolved V gene and leave the rest unexplained. For this sample there are under 200,000 clones; 83% appear just once. Of the sample, less than 2% falls within the top ten clones. Input material: peripheral blood. The source is a human donor in a cohort sampled during active COVID-19.

The chain joins TRBV27 to TRBJ1-3; 8 bases match TRBD1. Trimming at V came to 9 bases and at J to 1 base, leaving 5 bases not matched to a gene. The CDR3 runs 14 residues. CDR1 and CDR2 (germline): MNHEY, SMNVEV (reference sequence). In DNA, the CDR3 is TGTGCCAGTTGGACAGGGAGGTCTGGAAACACCATATATTTT. Translation gives CASWTGRSGNTIYF.

The rearrangement uses TRBV3-1 (or the pseudogene TRBV3-2) and TRBJ2-1, with D perhaps TRBD2 (5 bases). The germline V gene encodes CDR1 LGHDT and CDR2 YNNKEL (reference sequence). The V gene lost 1 base and the J gene lost 6 bases, with 10 bases spanning the gap. The CDR3 is 14 residues long. The CDR3 coding sequence is TGTGCCAGCAGCCAAGTAGGAGGCCGCAATGAGCAGTTCTTC. It yields the protein CASSQVGGRNEQFF.

The chain links TRBV5-1 to TRBJ1-1, with D perhaps matching TRBD1 (5 bases). Germline V lookup: CDR1 SGHRS, CDR2 YFSETQ. The CDR3 loop spans 14 amino acids. The ends were cut back, 4 bases at V and 6 bases at J, with 16 bases in the middle. The CDR3 nucleotides read TGCGCCAGCAGCCCGCAGGGCGTTAGGGCTGAAGCTTTCTTT. It encodes CASSPQGVRAEAFF.

The rearrangement links TRBV7-2 to TRBJ2-4, with 8 bases fitting TRBD2. The CDR3 consists of 17 residues. Germline V lookup: CDR1 SGHTA, CDR2 FQGNSA. V shed 4 bases and J 4 bases; nucleotides not matched to a gene: 12. CDR3 nucleotides: TGTGCCAGCAGCTACCCCCAAGGTAGCGGGGCTAAAAACATTCAGTACTTC. This gives the protein CASSYPQGSGAKNIQYF.

The rearrangement links TRBV7-6 to TRBJ2-1; D is uncertain. CDR1 and CDR2 (germline): SGHVS, FNYEAQ. Trimming took 4 bases from V and 7 from J, leaving 5 bases between them. CDR3 length: 11 amino acids. The CDR3 nucleotides are TGTGCCAGCAGCTCCCTGAATGAGCAGTTCTTC. Translation gives CASSSLNEQFF.

Only one count was recorded for this clone. CDR3 bases: TGTGCCAGCAGCTCCGACAGGGCAACAACTAATGAAAAACTGTTTTTT. It specifies CASSSDRATTNEKLFF. This sequence joins TRBV7-2 and TRBJ1-4; TRBD1 matches at 7 bases. CDR3 length: 16 amino acids. Germline V gene data show CDR1 as SGHTA and CDR2 as FQGNSA. Trimming at V came to 4 bases and at J to 0 bases, leaving 5 bases not matched to a gene.

CDR3 in amino acids: CASSPGQGGEKLFF. In DNA, the CDR3 is TGTGCCAGCAGCCCGGGACAGGGAGGTGAAAAACTGTTTTTT. V gene TRBV7-2 combines with J gene TRBJ1-4; 9 bases map to TRBD1. The CDR3 is made up of 14 amino acids. V lost 5 bases and J lost 7; bases outside the gene matches: 5. Germline CDR1 is SGHTA and CDR2 is FQGNSA.

The gene calls are TRBV6-5 and TRBJ1-1; D not resolved. The CDR3 consists of 13 residues. The germline V gene encodes CDR1 MNHEY and CDR2 SVGAGI. CDR3 in amino acids: CASGLNSNTEAFF. In DNA, the CDR3 is TGTGCGAGTGGTCTTAACTCGAACACTGAAGCTTTCTTT.

The chain carries TRBV6-5 and TRBJ2-7, with 9 bases that match TRBD1. The CDR3 is 13 amino acids. Germline V gives CDR1 MNHEY, CDR2 SVGAGI. V lost 6 bases to trimming and J lost 4 bases; unmatched junction nucleotides: 4. Written as DNA, the CDR3 is TGTGCCAGCAGCCGGGACAGGGAATACGAGCAGTACTTC. Its protein product is CASSRDREYEQYF.

The genes are TRBV28 and TRBJ2-3; TRBD2 matches at 10 bases. The CDR3 has 16 amino acids. CDR1 is MDHEN and CDR2 is SYDVKM in the germline V gene. V lost 5 bases, J lost 2 bases, and 7 bases stayed unmatched. The CDR3 DNA is TGTGCCAGCAGTCTACCCAGCGGGAGGGCCACAGATACGCAGTATTTT. It yields the protein CASSLPSGRATDTQYF.

The rearrangement joins TRBV19 to TRBJ2-4; TRBD2 matches at 13 bases. The junction had 7 bases not matched to a gene; V was cut back by 5 bases and J by 0 bases. The CDR3 contains 18 residues. Germline V lookup: CDR1 LNHDA, CDR2 SQIVND (reference sequence). The chain's CDR3 is CASSPGTSGALAKNIQYF. The CDR3 DNA reads as TGTGCCAGTAGTCCCGGGACTAGCGGGGCACTAGCCAAAAACATTCAGTACTTC. The variable domain in full, with the rest retrieved from reference TRBV19 and TRBJ2-4, is DGGITQSPKYLFRKEGQNVTLSCEQNLNHDAMYWYRQDPGQGLRLIYYSQIVNDFQKGDIAEGYSVSREKKESFPLTVTSAQKNPTAFYLCASSPGTSGALAKNIQYFGAGTRLSVL.

The chain is built from TRBV12-3 or TRBV12-4 and TRBJ2-7, with a tentative D call TRBD1 (6 bases). The CDR3 has 13 amino acids. Trimming pared 11 bases from V and 4 bases from J, leaving 18 bases between. The CDR3 region has the DNA TGTGCCGGCCTGGGGGACACCCTATACGAGCAGTACTTC. Its protein product is CAGLGDTLYEQYF.

The V and J genes are TRBV19 and TRBJ1-2, with D possibly matching TRBD1 (5 bases). Germline V gene data show CDR1 as LNHDA and CDR2 as SQIVND (reference sequence). CDR3 length: 14 residues. Deletions cut 3 bases from V and 3 bases from J, with 11 bases between. The CDR3 region is CASSIGTSDYGYTF. The CDR3 DNA sequence: TGTGCCAGTAGTATCGGGACTTCAGACTATGGCTACACCTTC.

The chain has TRBV27 and TRBJ2-7; D is possibly TRBD1 (6 bases). Germline CDR1 is MNHEY and CDR2 is SMNVEV (reference sequence). The V end was cut by 5 bases, the J end by 3 bases, with 14 bases between. CDR3 length: 14 residues. The CDR3 nucleotides are TGTGCCAGCAGTCGACAGACAGGTCGCTACGAGCAGTACTTC. Its translation: CASSRQTGRYEQYF.

This clone appeared a few times. The junction departs from germline at one end; a sequencing error may be responsible. The J gene is TRBJ1-3, the V gene TRBV4-3; D is perhaps TRBD1 (6 bases). CDR3 length equals 12 residues. From germline, CDR1 is LGHNA and CDR2 YSLEER. The CDR3: CASSQDGGLLNF. The CDR3, as DNA: TGCGCCAGCAGCCAAGATGGGGGCCTTCTTAATTTT.

The chain employs TRBV9 and TRBJ2-7; perhaps TRBD1 as D (5 bases). Germline CDR1 reads SGDLS; CDR2 reads YYNGEE. Between the trimmed V and J ends, which lost 4 bases and 6 bases, there was a span of 20 bases. The CDR3 is made up of 15 amino acids. CDR3: CASSSGLDTTSEQYF. The CDR3 region has the DNA TGTGCCAGCAGCTCCGGCCTGGACACGACAAGCGAGCAGTACTTC.

This chain joins TRBV12-3 or TRBV12-4 and TRBJ1-1; 7 nucleotides line up with TRBD1. V shed 5 bases and J 11 bases; nucleotides not matched to a gene: 11. CDR3 length: 13 residues. The CDR3 DNA follows: TGTGCCAGCAGTCTCGGCGGGACAGCCCTGGCTTTCTTT. It codes for CASSLGGTALAFF.

The chain combines TRBV7-9 with TRBJ1-1; D unclear. Germline CDR1 SEHNR, CDR2 FQNEAQ (reference sequence). There are 11 residues in the CDR3. The V gene lost 5 bases and the J gene lost 11 bases, with 12 bases spanning the gap. The CDR3, as DNA: TGTGCCAGCAGCATTAGTCCGGAGGCTTTCTTT. The encoded protein is CASSISPEAFF.

The CDR3 is CASSRTGENEKLFF. CDR3 DNA sequence: TGTGCCAGCAGTAGGACAGGGGAGAATGAAAAACTGTTTTTT. The chain joins TRBV2 to TRBJ1-4, with 9 bases identical to TRBD1. From germline, CDR1 is SNHLY and CDR2 FYNNEI. This CDR3 is 14 amino acids long. Losses at the gene ends were 5 bases for V and 5 bases for J; bases not matched to a gene: 3.

The chain recombines TRBV18 with TRBJ2-1; TRBD2 matches at 15 bases. J was trimmed by 5 bases and V by 3 bases; bases with no gene match: 8. Germline V gene data show CDR1 as KGHSH and CDR2 as LQKENI. The CDR3 spans 18 residues. The CDR3 coding sequence is TGTGCCAGCTCACCTCGGACTAGCGGGAGGGGCTCTCACAATGAGCAGTTCTTC. Protein product: CASSPRTSGRGSHNEQFF.

The chain links TRBV12-3 or TRBV12-4 to TRBJ1-1; 7 bases are shared with TRBD1. The trim removed 1 base at V and 8 bases at J, leaving 1 base unmatched. This CDR3 comprises 12 residues. CDR3 DNA: TGTGCCAGCAGTTTAGGAGGGGGCGAAGCTTTCTTT. Translation gives CASSLGGGEAFF.

The chain uses TRBV5-6 and TRBJ1-4, with 7 bases lining up with TRBD1. The CDR3 is 15 residues long. Germline V gene data show CDR1 as SGHDT and CDR2 as YYEEEE. V lost 3 bases and J lost 3; bases outside the gene matches: 5. CDR3 sequence: CASSSTGAPNEKLFF. CDR3 nucleotides: TGTGCCAGCAGCTCTACAGGGGCCCCTAATGAAAAACTGTTTTTT.

The rearrangement uses TRBV19 and TRBJ2-7; 8 positions agree with TRBD2. CDR1 LNHDA and CDR2 SQIVND come from the germline V gene (reference sequence). With V trimmed by 4 bases and J by 2 bases, 10 bases remained unmatched. The CDR3 is 16 amino acids. For the CDR3, the DNA is TGTGCCAGTAGTACTCCGGGGGGGGCCTCTCCCTACGAGCAGTACTTC. As protein: CASSTPGGASPYEQYF.

The V and J genes are TRBV5-5 and TRBJ2-7, with 9 bases fitting TRBD1. Germline trimming cut 6 bases from V and 5 bases from J; bases unmatched to any gene: 12. CDR3 size: 15 residues. Looked up from germline, CDR1 is SGHKS and CDR2 is YYEKEE (reference sequence). The CDR3 loop is CASIRTGTGSHEQYF. The CDR3 nucleotides are TGTGCCAGCATACGAACCGGGACAGGGAGCCACGAGCAGTACTTC.

The gene calls are TRBV5-8 and TRBJ1-6; no firm D call. In germline, CDR1 is SGHTS, CDR2 YDEGEE. The CDR3 is 13 residues long. The V and J ends lost 1 base and 11 bases respectively, with 10 bases between them. The CDR3 sequence: CASSLSGRPPLHF. DNA for the CDR3: TGTGCCAGCAGCTTGAGCGGGAGGCCACCCCTCCACTTT.

V usage is TRBV12-3 or TRBV12-4 and J usage is TRBJ1-1; D unresolved. V lost 1 base to trimming and J lost 5 bases, with 8 bases between them. The CDR3 loop spans 13 amino acids. CDR3 DNA: TGTGCCAGCAGTTTAGGGGAGGGTACTGAAGCTTTCTTT. Its protein is CASSLGEGTEAFF.

This chain uses TRBV29-1 with TRBJ1-5; the D is unclear. Germline assignment: CDR1 SQVTM and CDR2 ANQGSEA. The CDR3 is 12 amino acids. The V gene lost 4 bases and the J gene lost 4 bases, with 8 bases spanning the gap. The CDR3 is CSVGARNQPQHF. CDR3 in DNA: TGCAGCGTTGGGGCCAGAAATCAGCCCCAGCATTTT.

The chain couples TRBV7-8 to TRBJ1-2; D not certain. Germline V CDR1 and CDR2: SGHVS, FQNEAQ. Trimming took off 5 bases at V and 0 bases at J, with 13 bases between the two ends. The CDR3 length is 15 residues. The DNA of the CDR3 is TGTGCCAGCAGCACGCGATCTATTACTAACTATGGCTACACCTTC. Translation: CASSTRSITNYGYTF.

This clone has only one observation. The chain is built from TRBV9 and TRBJ2-3, with 7 bases lining up with TRBD2. The length of the CDR3 is 15 residues. Germline V lookup: CDR1 SGDLS, CDR2 YYNGEE. Germline trimming cut 0 bases from V and 3 bases from J; bases unmatched to any gene: 4. Here the CDR3 DNA reads TGTGCCAGCAGCGTAGGAGTAGCGGGTACAGATACGCAGTATTTT. It translates to CASSVGVAGTDTQYF.

The gene calls are TRBV3-1 (or the pseudogene TRBV3-2) and TRBJ2-7, with 9 nucleotides matching TRBD1. V lost 5 bases to trimming and J lost 7 bases; unmatched junction nucleotides: 9. CDR1 and CDR2 from the germline V gene are LGHDT and YNNKEL (reference sequence). CDR3 length: 14 residues. In DNA form, the CDR3 reads TGTGCCAGCAGCTTTGGGACAGGGACCTTGGAGCAGTACTTC. Protein: CASSFGTGTLEQYF.